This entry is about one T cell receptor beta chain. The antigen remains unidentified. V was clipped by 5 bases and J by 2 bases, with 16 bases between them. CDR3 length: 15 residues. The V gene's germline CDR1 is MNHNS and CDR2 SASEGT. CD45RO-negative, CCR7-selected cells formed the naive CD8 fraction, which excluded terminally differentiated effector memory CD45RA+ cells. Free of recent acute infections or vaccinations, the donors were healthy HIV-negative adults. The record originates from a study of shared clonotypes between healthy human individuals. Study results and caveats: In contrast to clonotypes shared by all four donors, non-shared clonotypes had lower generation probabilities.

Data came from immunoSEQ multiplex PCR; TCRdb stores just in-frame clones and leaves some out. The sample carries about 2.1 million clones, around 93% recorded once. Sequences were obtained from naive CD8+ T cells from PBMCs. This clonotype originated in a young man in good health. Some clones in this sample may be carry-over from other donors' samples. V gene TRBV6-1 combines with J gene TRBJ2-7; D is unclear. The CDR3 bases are TGTGCCAGCAGTTCCATCCCCCAGCTCCCCTACGAGCAGTACTTC. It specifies CASSSIPQLPYEQYF.